The 27 T cell receptor beta chains below were found in one sample sequenced in a study of blood T cell repertoires in COVID-19. Repertoires were generated with immunoSEQ multiplex PCR, while TCRdb's copy carries only in-frame clones and drops some. The table lists roughly 140,000 clones, around 84% of them singletons. The sample consisted of peripheral blood. These receptors came from an older woman with COVID-19, enrolled during active disease.

The V gene is TRBV28, the J gene TRBJ1-5; D call uncertain. CDR3 size: 15 residues. CDR1 is MDHEN and CDR2 is SYDVKM in the germline V gene. V was pared by 5 bases and J by 4 bases, with 15 bases between. The CDR3 nucleotides read TGTGCCAGCAGTCGGGAAAACAGAGGAAATCAGCCCCAGCATTTT. This translates into CASSRENRGNQPQHF.

The chain is built from TRBV28 and TRBJ1-5; 9 bases align to TRBD1. This CDR3 region has 15 residues. V lost 6 bases and J lost 3; bases outside the gene matches: 6. Germline-derived CDR1 and CDR2 are MDHEN and SYDVKM. This CDR3 is CASRLGQGHNQPQHF. The CDR3 DNA reads TGTGCCAGCAGACTGGGACAGGGTCACAATCAGCCCCAGCATTTT.

The chain employs TRBV29-1 and TRBJ2-3, with D uncertain. CDR1 is SQVTM, CDR2 ANQGSEA, per germline. With 3 bases removed from V and 4 bases from J, the gap between germline ends came to 8 bases. CDR3 length: 12 residues. Here the CDR3 DNA reads TGCAGCGTTGACATGGTAGCAGATACGCAGTATTTT. This sequence encodes CSVDMVADTQYF.

This chain uses TRBV21-1 with TRBJ2-7; TRBD2 is the table's D call, not checked against the DNA. TRBV21-1 is tagged as a pseudogene. CDR3 length: 14 amino acids. The CDR3 nucleotides read TGTGCCAGCAGCCCCTATACCGGGCCGGGGAAGCAGTACTTC. Its translation: CASSPYTGPGKQYF.

The CDR3 here is CASPRTLLNTEAFF. DNA for the CDR3: TGTGCCAGCCCCAGGACATTGCTGAACACTGAAGCTTTCTTT. The chain uses TRBV7-9 and TRBJ1-1; the D gene is possibly TRBD1 (5 bases). This CDR3 has 14 amino acids. Trimming left V 8 bases short and J 0 bases short, with 13 bases between. CDR1 is SEHNR, CDR2 FQNEAQ, per germline (reference sequence).

J is TRBJ2-3 and V is TRBV3-1 (or the pseudogene TRBV3-2), with 11 bases that match TRBD2. Germline CDR1 LGHDT, CDR2 YNNKEL (reference sequence). V dropped 5 bases and J dropped 3; count of bases not matched to a gene: 10. This CDR3 has 17 residues. The CDR3: CASSFSGRAEGTDTQYF. The CDR3 DNA follows: TGTGCCAGCAGCTTTAGCGGGAGGGCCGAGGGAACAGATACGCAGTATTTT.

This clone was observed a handful of times. The V and J genes are TRBV11-2 and TRBJ2-2, with 9 bases identical to TRBD2. V lost 5 bases to trimming and J lost 5 bases; unmatched junction nucleotides: 9. The length of the CDR3 is 16 residues. Looked up from germline, CDR1 is SGHAT and CDR2 is FQNNGV. The DNA for the CDR3 is TGTGCCAGCAGCCGTCAAATAGCGGGGGTAACCGGGGAGCTGTTTTTT. It translates to CASSRQIAGVTGELFF. Variable domain in full (rest from reference TRBV11-2 and TRBJ2-2): EAGVAQSPRYKIIEKRQSVAFWCNPISGHATLYWYQQILGQGPKLLIQFQNNGVVDDSQLPKDRFSAERLKGVDSTLKIQPAKLEDSAVYLCASSRQIAGVTGELFFGEGSRLTVL.

The gene calls are TRBV7-8 and TRBJ1-2; 10 bases align to TRBD1. The CDR3 loop spans 14 amino acids. The trim removed 2 bases at V and 10 bases at J, leaving 7 bases unmatched. CDR1 is SGHVS and CDR2 is FQNEAQ in the germline V gene. The CDR3 loop reads CASSLNGQGVVYTF. CDR3 coding DNA: TGTGCCAGCAGCTTAAATGGACAGGGGGTGGTCTACACCTTC.

This clone was seen only once. The chain links TRBV5-1 to TRBJ1-4; D uncertain. With 4 bases removed from V and 0 bases from J, the gap between germline ends came to 10 bases. The length of the CDR3 is 15 residues. Germline V gene sequence: CDR1 SGHRS, CDR2 YFSETQ. This chain's CDR3 is CASSPYGATNEKLFF. As DNA, the CDR3 is TGCGCCAGCAGCCCCTACGGTGCAACTAATGAAAAACTGTTTTTT. The entire variable domain, with the rest obtained from reference TRBV5-1 and TRBJ1-4, is as follows: KAGVTQTPRYLIKTRGQQVTLSCSPISGHRSVSWYQQTPGQGLQFLFEYFSETQRNKGNFPGRFSGRQFSNSRSEMNVSTLELGDSALYLCASSPYGATNEKLFFGSGTQLSVL.

This clone was recorded only once. J is TRBJ1-2 and V is TRBV19, with 7 bases matching TRBD1. CDR1 LNHDA and CDR2 SQIVND come from the germline V gene (reference sequence). Trimming at V came to 2 bases and at J to 6 bases, leaving 6 bases not matched to a gene. The CDR3 covers 14 residues. In DNA, the CDR3 is TGTGCCAGTAGTATAATGACAGGGCCCCATGGCTACACCTTC. Translating gives CASSIMTGPHGYTF.

This clone appeared a few times. The V and J genes are TRBV5-6 and TRBJ1-3; 9 bases line up with TRBD1. Germline lookup yields CDR1 SGHDT and CDR2 YYEEEE. V lost 0 bases and J lost 4; bases outside the gene matches: 5. There are 16 residues in the CDR3. This CDR3 reads CASSLAGTGYGNTIYF. DNA of the CDR3: TGTGCCAGCAGCTTGGCCGGGACAGGGTACGGAAACACCATATATTTT.

The V and J genes are TRBV19 and TRBJ1-1, with D perhaps matching TRBD1 (5 bases). From germline, CDR1 is LNHDA and CDR2 SQIVND (reference sequence). V was pared by 4 bases and J by 4 bases, with 16 bases between. This CDR3 has 15 amino acids. The chain's CDR3 is CASSTTRTGGTEAFF. The DNA of the CDR3 is TGTGCCAGTAGTACAACCCGTACCGGGGGCACTGAAGCTTTCTTT.

The V and J genes are TRBV29-1 and TRBJ2-1; D call uncertain. The V gene's germline CDR1 is SQVTM and CDR2 ANQGSEA. Trimming stripped 8 bases from V and 9 bases from J, with 17 bases between. The CDR3 length is 12 residues. CDR3 nucleotides: TGCAGCATCTTAACTACGGAACGTGAGCAGTTCTTC. The encoded protein is CSILTTEREQFF.

This chain joins TRBV25-1 and TRBJ1-1; D ambiguous. The CDR3 totals 13 residues. V lost 7 bases, J lost 5 bases, and 14 bases lay in between. Germline-derived CDR1 and CDR2 are MGHDK and SYGVNS. This CDR3 reads CASIREAPTEAFF. DNA of the CDR3: TGTGCCAGCATCCGGGAGGCTCCTACTGAAGCTTTCTTT. The full variable domain, its missing parts supplied by reference TRBV25-1 and TRBJ1-1, is EADIYQTPRYLVIGTGKKITLECSQTMGHDKMYWYQQDPGMELHLIHYSYGVNSTEKGDLSSESTVSRIRTEHFPLTLESARPSHTSQYLCASIREAPTEAFFGQGTRLTVV.

This chain joins TRBV5-8 and TRBJ1-2, with a tentative D call TRBD1 (6 bases). From germline, CDR1 is SGHTS and CDR2 YDEGEE. This CDR3 spans 15 amino acids. Deletions cut 4 bases from V and 4 bases from J, with 17 bases between. CDR3 sequence: CASSQGHSVFYGYTF. CDR3 bases: TGTGCCAGCAGCCAGGGACACAGCGTGTTCTATGGCTACACCTTC.

The CDR3 is CASRTVNTEAFF. CDR3 DNA: TGTGCCAGCCGCACAGTGAACACTGAAGCTTTCTTT. The V call is TRBV6-5, the J call TRBJ1-1; D gene unclear. Looked up from germline, CDR1 is MNHEY and CDR2 is SVGAGI. The V end lost 8 bases, the J end lost 0 bases, and 7 bases lay between the germline ends. This CDR3 spans 12 amino acids.

This chain joins TRBV5-1 and TRBJ1-5; 9 nucleotides align to TRBD1. The CDR3 totals 15 residues. Germline loops: CDR1 SGHRS, CDR2 YFSETQ. V gave up 4 bases and J gave up 4 bases; unmatched junction bases: 6. CDR3 loop: CASSHGTGQNQPQHF. The CDR3 DNA sequence: TGCGCCAGCAGCCATGGGACAGGGCAGAATCAGCCCCAGCATTTT. The full variable domain, rest sourced from reference TRBV5-1 and TRBJ1-5, is KAGVTQTPRYLIKTRGQQVTLSCSPISGHRSVSWYQQTPGQGLQFLFEYFSETQRNKGNFPGRFSGRQFSNSRSEMNVSTLELGDSALYLCASSHGTGQNQPQHFGDGTRLSIL.

The chain employs TRBV4-2 and TRBJ1-5, with D unresolved. The CDR3 loop spans 15 amino acids. Trimming left V 0 bases short and J 7 bases short, with 13 bases between. Per the germline V gene, CDR1 is LGHNA and CDR2 is YNFKEQ. In DNA form, the CDR3 reads TGTGCCAGCAGCCAAGAAGAGGGAGGAGGACAGCCCCAGCATTTT. The encoded protein is CASSQEEGGGQPQHF.

In this sample, this clone turned up once. The chain combines TRBV29-1 with TRBJ2-7, with D possibly being TRBD1 (6 bases). There are 11 residues in the CDR3. Germline lookup yields CDR1 SQVTM and CDR2 ANQGSEA. Trimming left V 7 bases short and J 4 bases short, with 11 bases between. As DNA, the CDR3 is TGCAGCGCAGAACAGGGTTACGAGCAGTACTTC. Residues: CSAEQGYEQYF.

The chain has TRBV5-1 and TRBJ2-5, with 9 bases fitting TRBD2. After removal of 1 base from V and 13 bases from J, the junction contained 11 bases not matched to a gene. The CDR3 covers 14 residues. Germline V gene data show CDR1 as SGHRS and CDR2 as YFSETQ. The CDR3 region has the DNA TGCGCCAGCAGCTTGATTGCGGGGGGGCCTAATTGGTACTTC. This encodes CASSLIAGGPNWYF.

This clone occurred a few times. The CDR3 loop reads CASSQRSDYGYTF. The CDR3 nucleotides read TGTGCCAGCAGCCAAAGATCGGACTATGGCTACACCTTC. V is TRBV14 and J is TRBJ1-2; D unresolved. The germline V gene has CDR1 SGHDN and CDR2 FVKESK. Trimming pared 2 bases from V and 3 bases from J, leaving 7 bases between. This CDR3 has 13 residues.

V and J are TRBV10-1 and TRBJ1-1; a weak D match, TRBD1 (6 bases). Deletions cut 2 bases from V and 5 bases from J, with 12 bases between. Germline-derived CDR1 and CDR2 are WNHNN and SYGVQD (reference sequence). The CDR3 spans 14 residues. The chain's CDR3 is CASSESYRDTEAFF. The CDR3 bases are TGCGCCAGCAGTGAGAGCTACAGGGATACTGAAGCTTTCTTT.

The V and J genes are TRBV19 and TRBJ2-1; tentatively, D is TRBD2 (6 bases). The CDR3 covers 15 residues. Germline V gene lookup returns CDR1 LNHDA and CDR2 SQIVND (reference sequence). The ends were cut back, 5 bases at V and 7 bases at J, with 18 bases in the middle. CDR3 sequence reads: CASSLAGGVGNEQFF. The CDR3 coding sequence is TGTGCCAGTAGTTTAGCTGGCGGGGTCGGGAATGAGCAGTTCTTC.

This clone appeared a single time. J is TRBJ2-5 and V is TRBV14, with D maybe TRBD2 (6 bases). Trimming took 4 bases from V and 2 from J, leaving 11 bases between them. CDR1 and CDR2 (germline): SGHDN, FVKESK. There are 14 residues in the CDR3. The CDR3 is CASSPPGRQETQYF. The CDR3 DNA reads TGTGCCAGCAGCCCCCCAGGGAGGCAAGAGACCCAGTACTTC.

The J gene is TRBJ2-7, the V gene TRBV27; 9 bases map to TRBD1. The CDR3 has 16 amino acids. The germline V gene has CDR1 MNHEY and CDR2 SMNVEV (reference sequence). V was pared by 7 bases and J by 2 bases, with 12 bases of the junction left unmatched. Here the CDR3 reads CASTRSGTGFTYEQYF. The CDR3 region has the DNA TGTGCCAGCACCCGATCCGGGACAGGGTTTACCTACGAGCAGTACTTC.

CDR3 protein: CASSPDNYGYTF. CDR3 coding DNA: TGTGCCAGTAGCCCAGATAACTATGGCTACACCTTC. This sequence joins TRBV19 and TRBJ1-2; D is unresolved. Germline-derived CDR1 and CDR2 are LNHDA and SQIVND (reference sequence). V was shortened by 6 bases and J by 1 base, with 6 bases between the two germline ends. This CDR3 is built from 12 residues. Filled out from reference TRBV19 and TRBJ1-2, the complete variable domain reads DGGITQSPKYLFRKEGQNVTLSCEQNLNHDAMYWYRQDPGQGLRLIYYSQIVNDFQKGDIAEGYSVSREKKESFPLTVTSAQKNPTAFYLCASSPDNYGYTFGSGTRLTVV.

The chain is built from TRBV5-4 and TRBJ1-6; D is unresolved. Germline V gene lookup returns CDR1 SGHNT and CDR2 YYREEE (reference sequence). CDR3 length equals 12 residues. Trimming took 6 bases from V and 7 from J, leaving 8 bases between them. CDR3: CASTKLNSPLHF. For the CDR3, the DNA is TGTGCCAGCACCAAACTAAATTCACCCCTCCACTTT.